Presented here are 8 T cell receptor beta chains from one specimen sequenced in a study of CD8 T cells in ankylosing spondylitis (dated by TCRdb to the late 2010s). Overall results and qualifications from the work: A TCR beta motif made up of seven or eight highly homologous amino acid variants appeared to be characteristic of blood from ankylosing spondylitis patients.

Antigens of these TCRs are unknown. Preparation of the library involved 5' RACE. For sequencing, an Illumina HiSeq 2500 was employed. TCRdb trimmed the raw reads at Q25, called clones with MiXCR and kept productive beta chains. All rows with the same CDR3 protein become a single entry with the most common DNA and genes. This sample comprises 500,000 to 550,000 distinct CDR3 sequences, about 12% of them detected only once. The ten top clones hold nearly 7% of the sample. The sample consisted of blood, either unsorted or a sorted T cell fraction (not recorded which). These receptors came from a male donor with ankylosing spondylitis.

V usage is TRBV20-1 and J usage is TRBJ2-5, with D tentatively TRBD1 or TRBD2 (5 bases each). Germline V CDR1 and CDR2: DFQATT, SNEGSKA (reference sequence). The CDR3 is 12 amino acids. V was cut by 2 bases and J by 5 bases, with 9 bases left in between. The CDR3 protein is CSARTGDETQYF. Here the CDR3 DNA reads TGCAGTGCTAGAACCGGGGACGAGACCCAGTACTTC.

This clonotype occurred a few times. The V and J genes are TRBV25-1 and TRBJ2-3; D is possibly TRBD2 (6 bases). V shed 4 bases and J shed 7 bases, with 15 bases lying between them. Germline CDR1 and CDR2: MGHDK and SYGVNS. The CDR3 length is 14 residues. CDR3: CASSATRDSHTQYF. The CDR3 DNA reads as TGTGCCAGCAGTGCGACCCGGGACTCCCATACGCAGTATTTT.

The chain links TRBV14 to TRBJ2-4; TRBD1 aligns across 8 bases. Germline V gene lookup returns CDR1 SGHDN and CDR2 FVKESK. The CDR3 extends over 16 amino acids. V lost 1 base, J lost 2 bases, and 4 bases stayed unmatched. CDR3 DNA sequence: TGTGCCAGCAGCCAAGGACAGGGGAGGACCAAAAACATTCAGTACTTC. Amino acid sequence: CASSQGQGRTKNIQYF.

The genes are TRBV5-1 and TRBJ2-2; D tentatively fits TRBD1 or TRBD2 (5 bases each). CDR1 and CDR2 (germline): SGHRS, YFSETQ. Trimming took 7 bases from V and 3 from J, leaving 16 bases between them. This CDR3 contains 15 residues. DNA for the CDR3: TGCGCCAGCGCCTATTGGGACGGAGACACCGGGGAGCTGTTTTTT. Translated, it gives CASAYWDGDTGELFF.

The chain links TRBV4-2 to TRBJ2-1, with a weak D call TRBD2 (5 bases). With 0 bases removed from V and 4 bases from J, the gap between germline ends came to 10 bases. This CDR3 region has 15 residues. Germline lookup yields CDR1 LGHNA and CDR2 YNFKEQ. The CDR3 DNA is TGTGCCAGCAGCCAAGATGTAGGACTTTACAATGAGCAGTTCTTC. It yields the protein CASSQDVGLYNEQFF.

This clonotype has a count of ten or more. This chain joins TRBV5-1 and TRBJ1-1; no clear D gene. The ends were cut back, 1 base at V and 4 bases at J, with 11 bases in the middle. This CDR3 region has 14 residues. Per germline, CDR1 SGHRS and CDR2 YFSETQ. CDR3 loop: CASSLSFSGTEAFF. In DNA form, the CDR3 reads TGCGCCAGCAGCTTGTCTTTCTCAGGCACTGAAGCTTTCTTT.

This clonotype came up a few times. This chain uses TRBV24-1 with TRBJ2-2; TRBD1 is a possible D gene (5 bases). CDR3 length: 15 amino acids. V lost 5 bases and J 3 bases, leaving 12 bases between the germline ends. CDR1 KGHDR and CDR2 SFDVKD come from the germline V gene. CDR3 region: CATSGKTGYTGELFF. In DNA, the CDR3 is TGTGCCACCAGTGGAAAAACAGGCTACACCGGGGAGCTGTTTTTT.

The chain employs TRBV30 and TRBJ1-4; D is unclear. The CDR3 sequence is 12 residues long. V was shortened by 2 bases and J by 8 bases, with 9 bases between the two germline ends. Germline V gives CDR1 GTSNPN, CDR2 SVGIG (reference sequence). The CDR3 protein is CAWSRLEEKLFF. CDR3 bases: TGTGCCTGGAGTCGTTTGGAGGAAAAACTGTTTTTT.